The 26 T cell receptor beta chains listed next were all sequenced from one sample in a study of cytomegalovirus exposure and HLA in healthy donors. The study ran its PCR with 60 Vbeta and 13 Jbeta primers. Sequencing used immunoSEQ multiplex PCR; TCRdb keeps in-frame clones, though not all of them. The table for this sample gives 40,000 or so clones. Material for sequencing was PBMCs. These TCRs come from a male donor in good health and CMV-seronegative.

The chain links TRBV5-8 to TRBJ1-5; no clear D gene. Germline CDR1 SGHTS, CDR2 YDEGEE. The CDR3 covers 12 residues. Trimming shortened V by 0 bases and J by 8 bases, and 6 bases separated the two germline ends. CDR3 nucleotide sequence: TGTGCCAGCAGCTTGGGGGAGAAGCCCCAGCATTTT. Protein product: CASSLGEKPQHF.

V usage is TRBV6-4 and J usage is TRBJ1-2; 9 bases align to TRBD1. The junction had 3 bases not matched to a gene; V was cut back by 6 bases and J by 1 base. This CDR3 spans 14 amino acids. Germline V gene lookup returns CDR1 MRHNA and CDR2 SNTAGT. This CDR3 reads CASSPGQGNYGYTF. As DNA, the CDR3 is TGTGCCAGCAGCCCGGGACAGGGTAACTATGGCTACACCTTC.

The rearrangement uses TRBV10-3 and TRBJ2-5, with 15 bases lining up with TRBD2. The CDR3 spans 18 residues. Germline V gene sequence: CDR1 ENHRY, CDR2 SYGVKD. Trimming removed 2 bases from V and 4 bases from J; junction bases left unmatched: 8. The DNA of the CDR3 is TGTGCCATCAGTGAGGGGACTAGCGGGGGGTGGTATGGAGAGACCCAGTACTTC. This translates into CAISEGTSGGWYGETQYF.

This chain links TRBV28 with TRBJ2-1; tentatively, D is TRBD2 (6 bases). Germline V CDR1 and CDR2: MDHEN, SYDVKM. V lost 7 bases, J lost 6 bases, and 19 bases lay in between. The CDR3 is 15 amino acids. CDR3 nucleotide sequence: TGTGCCAGCACCTCTAATGGCCCGGGACTCAATGAGCAGTTCTTC. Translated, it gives CASTSNGPGLNEQFF.

CDR3 sequence: CASSPRLGLAKNIQYF. CDR3 bases: TGTGCCAGCAGCCCCCGCCTGGGCCTAGCCAAAAACATTCAGTACTTC. V is TRBV7-9 and J is TRBJ2-4; D ambiguous. CDR1 is SEHNR, CDR2 FQNEAQ, per germline (reference sequence). Trimming stripped 5 bases from V and 0 bases from J, with 14 bases between. The CDR3 spans 16 residues.

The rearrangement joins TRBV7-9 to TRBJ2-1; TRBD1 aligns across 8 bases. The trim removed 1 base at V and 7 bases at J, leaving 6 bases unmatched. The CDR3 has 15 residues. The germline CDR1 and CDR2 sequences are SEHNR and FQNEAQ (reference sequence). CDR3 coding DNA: TGTGCCAGCAGCTTAGAGACAGGGGAAAGGAATGAGCAGTTCTTC. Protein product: CASSLETGERNEQFF.

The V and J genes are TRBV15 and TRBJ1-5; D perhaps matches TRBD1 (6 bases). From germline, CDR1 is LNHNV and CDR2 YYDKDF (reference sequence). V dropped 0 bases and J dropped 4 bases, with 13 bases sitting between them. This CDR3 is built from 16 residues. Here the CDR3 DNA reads TGTGCCACCAGCAGAGATTTAGGACAGCTGAATCAGCCCCAGCATTTT. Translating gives CATSRDLGQLNQPQHF. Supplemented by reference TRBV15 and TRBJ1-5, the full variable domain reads DAMVIQNPRYQVTQFGKPVTLSCSQTLNHNVMYWYQQKSSQAPKLLFHYYDKDFNNEADTPDNFQSRRPNTSFCFLDIRSPGLGDTAMYLCATSRDLGQLNQPQHFGDGTRLSIL.

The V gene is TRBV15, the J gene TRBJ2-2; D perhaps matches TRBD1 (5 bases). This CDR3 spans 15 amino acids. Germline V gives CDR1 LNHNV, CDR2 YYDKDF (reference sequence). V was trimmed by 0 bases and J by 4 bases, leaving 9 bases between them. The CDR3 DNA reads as TGTGCCACCAGCAGAGACCCTGACAGCACCGGGGAGCTGTTTTTT. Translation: CATSRDPDSTGELFF.

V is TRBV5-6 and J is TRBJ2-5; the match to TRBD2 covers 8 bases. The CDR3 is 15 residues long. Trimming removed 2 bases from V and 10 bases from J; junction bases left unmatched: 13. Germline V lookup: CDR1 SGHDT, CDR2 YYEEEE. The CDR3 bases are TGTGCCAGCAGCTTAAGCGGGGGCAGGCCTAAATACCAGTACTTC. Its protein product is CASSLSGGRPKYQYF.

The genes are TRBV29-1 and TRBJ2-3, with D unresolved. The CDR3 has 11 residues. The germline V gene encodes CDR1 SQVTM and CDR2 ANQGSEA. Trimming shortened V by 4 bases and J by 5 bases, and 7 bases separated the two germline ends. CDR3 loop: CSVVLLDTQYF. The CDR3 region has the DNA TGCAGCGTTGTACTCTTAGATACGCAGTATTTT.

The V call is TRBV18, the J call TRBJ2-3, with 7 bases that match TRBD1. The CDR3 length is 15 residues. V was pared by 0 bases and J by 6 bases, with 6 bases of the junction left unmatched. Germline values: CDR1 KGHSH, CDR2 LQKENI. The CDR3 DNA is TGTGCCAGCTCACCACCGGACAGGAGGCAGGATACGCAGTATTTT. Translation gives CASSPPDRRQDTQYF.

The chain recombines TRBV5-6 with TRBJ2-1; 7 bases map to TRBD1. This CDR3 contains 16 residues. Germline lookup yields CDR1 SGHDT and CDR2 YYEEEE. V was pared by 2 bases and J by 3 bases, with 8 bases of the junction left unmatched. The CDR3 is CASSFDLQGFYNEQFF. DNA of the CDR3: TGTGCCAGCAGCTTCGATTTACAGGGGTTCTACAATGAGCAGTTCTTC.

The CDR3 spells CASSPGQGYGYTF. The CDR3, as DNA: TGTGCCAGCAGCCCGGGACAGGGTTATGGCTACACCTTC. The chain employs TRBV9 and TRBJ1-2; 9 bases map to TRBD1. This CDR3 is 13 amino acids long. V was clipped by 4 bases and J by 5 bases; unmatched bases: 3. Germline V lookup: CDR1 SGDLS, CDR2 YYNGEE.

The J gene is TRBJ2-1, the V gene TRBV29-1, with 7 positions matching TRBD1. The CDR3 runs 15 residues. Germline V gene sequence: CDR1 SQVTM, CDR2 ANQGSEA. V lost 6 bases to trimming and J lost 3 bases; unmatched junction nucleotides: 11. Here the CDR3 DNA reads TGCAGCGTCGTCCCCCAGCAGGGGGTCTACAATGAGCAGTTCTTC. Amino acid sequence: CSVVPQQGVYNEQFF.

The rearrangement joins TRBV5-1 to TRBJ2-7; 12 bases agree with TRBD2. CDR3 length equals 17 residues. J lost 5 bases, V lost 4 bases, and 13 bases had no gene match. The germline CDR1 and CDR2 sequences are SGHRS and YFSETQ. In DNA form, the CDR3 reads TGCGCCAGCAGCATTGCTAGCGGGGGGGCGGCCCGTCACGAGCAGTACTTC. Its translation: CASSIASGGAARHEQYF.

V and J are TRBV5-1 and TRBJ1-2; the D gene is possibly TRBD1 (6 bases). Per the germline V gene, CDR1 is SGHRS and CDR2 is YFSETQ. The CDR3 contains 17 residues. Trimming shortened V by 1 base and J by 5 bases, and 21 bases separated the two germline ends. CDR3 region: CASSLTGVGPQGYGYTF. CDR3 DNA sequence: TGCGCCAGCAGCTTGACCGGAGTCGGGCCCCAGGGGTATGGCTACACCTTC.

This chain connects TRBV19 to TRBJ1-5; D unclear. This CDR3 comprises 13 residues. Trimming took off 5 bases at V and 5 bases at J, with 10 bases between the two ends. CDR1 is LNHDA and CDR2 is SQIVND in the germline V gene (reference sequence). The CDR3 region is CASSLQTDQPQHF. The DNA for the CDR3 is TGTGCCAGTAGTTTACAGACGGATCAGCCCCAGCATTTT.

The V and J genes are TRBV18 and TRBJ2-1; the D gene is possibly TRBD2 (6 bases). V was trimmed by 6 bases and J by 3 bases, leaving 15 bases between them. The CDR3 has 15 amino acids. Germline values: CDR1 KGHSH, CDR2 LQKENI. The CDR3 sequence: CASSPGKGGYNEQFF. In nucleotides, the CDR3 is TGTGCCAGCTCCCCTGGGAAGGGAGGCTACAATGAGCAGTTCTTC.

The CDR3 sequence: CASSYPYPVFYEQYF. CDR3 coding DNA: TGTGCCAGCAGCTACCCTTATCCGGTTTTCTACGAGCAGTACTTC. This chain links TRBV5-6 with TRBJ2-7; D is undetermined. V lost 3 bases, J lost 3 bases, and 16 bases lay in between. CDR1 SGHDT and CDR2 YYEEEE come from the germline V gene. CDR3 length: 15 residues.

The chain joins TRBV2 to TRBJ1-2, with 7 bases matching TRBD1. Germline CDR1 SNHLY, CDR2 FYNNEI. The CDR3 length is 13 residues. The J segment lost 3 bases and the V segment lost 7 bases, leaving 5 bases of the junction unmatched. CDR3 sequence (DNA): TGTGCCAGCACCGGGGACAGATACTATGGCTACACCTTC. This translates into CASTGDRYYGYTF.

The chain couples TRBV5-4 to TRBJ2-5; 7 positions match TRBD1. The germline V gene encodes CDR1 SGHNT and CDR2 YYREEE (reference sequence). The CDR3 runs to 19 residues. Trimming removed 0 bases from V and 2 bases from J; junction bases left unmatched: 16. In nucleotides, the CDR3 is TGTGCCAGCAGCTTGGCCAATTTGGGACAGAAGATAGTACAAGAGACCCAGTACTTC. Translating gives CASSLANLGQKIVQETQYF. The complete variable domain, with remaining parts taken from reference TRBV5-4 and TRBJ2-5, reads ETGVTQSPTHLIKTRGQQVTLRCSSQSGHNTVSWYQQALGQGPQFIFQYYREEENGRGNFPPRFSGLQFPNYSSELNVNALELDDSALYLCASSLANLGQKIVQETQYFGPGTRLLVL.

The CDR3 region is CASSFSQGAFQETQYF. CDR3 DNA sequence: TGTGCCAGCAGCTTTAGCCAGGGGGCTTTCCAAGAGACCCAGTACTTC. The chain carries TRBV7-6 and TRBJ2-5; 8 positions agree with TRBD1. Per germline, CDR1 SGHVS and CDR2 FNYEAQ. V lost 3 bases and J lost 1; bases outside the gene matches: 7. This CDR3 region has 16 residues. Drawing the rest from reference TRBV7-6 and TRBJ2-5, the complete variable domain is GAGVSQSPRYKVTKRGQDVALRCDPISGHVSLYWYRQALGQGPEFLTYFNYEAQQDKSGLPNDRFSAERPEGSISTLTIQRTEQRDSAMYRCASSFSQGAFQETQYFGPGTRLLVL.

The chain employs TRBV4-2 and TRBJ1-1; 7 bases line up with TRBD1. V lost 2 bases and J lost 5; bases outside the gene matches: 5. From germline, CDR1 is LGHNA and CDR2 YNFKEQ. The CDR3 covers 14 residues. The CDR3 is CASSQTTGSTEAFF. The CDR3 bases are TGTGCCAGCAGCCAAACGACAGGGTCGACTGAAGCTTTCTTT.

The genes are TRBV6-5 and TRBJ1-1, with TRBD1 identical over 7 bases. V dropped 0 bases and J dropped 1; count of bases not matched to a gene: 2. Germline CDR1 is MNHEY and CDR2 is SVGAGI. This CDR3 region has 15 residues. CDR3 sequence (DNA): TGTGCCAGCAGTTACTCGGGACAGTGGAACACTGAAGCTTTCTTT. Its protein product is CASSYSGQWNTEAFF.

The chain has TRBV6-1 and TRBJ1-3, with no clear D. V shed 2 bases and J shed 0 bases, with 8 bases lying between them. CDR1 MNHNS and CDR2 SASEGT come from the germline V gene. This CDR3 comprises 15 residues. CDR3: CASSETDFSGNTIYF. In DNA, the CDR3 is TGTGCCAGCAGTGAAACGGACTTCTCTGGAAACACCATATATTTT.

CDR3: CASSFDRAHYGYTF. CDR3 bases: TGTGCCAGCAGTTTCGACAGGGCCCACTATGGCTACACCTTC. The chain links TRBV27 to TRBJ1-2, with 7 bases fitting TRBD1. This CDR3 contains 14 residues. Losses at the gene ends were 3 bases for V and 3 bases for J; bases not matched to a gene: 4. Germline CDR1 is MNHEY and CDR2 is SMNVEV (reference sequence).